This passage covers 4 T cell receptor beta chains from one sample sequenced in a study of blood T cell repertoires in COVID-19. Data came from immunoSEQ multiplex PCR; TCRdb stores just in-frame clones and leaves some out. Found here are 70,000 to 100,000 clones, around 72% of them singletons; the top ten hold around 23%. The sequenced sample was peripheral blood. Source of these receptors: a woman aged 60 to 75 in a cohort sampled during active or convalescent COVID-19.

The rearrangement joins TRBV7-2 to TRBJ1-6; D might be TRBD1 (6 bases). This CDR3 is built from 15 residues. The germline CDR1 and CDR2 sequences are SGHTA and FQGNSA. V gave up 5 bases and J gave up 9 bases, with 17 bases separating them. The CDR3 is CASSPRQAEGSPLHF. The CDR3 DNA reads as TGTGCCAGCAGCCCGCGACAGGCCGAGGGTTCACCCCTCCACTTT.

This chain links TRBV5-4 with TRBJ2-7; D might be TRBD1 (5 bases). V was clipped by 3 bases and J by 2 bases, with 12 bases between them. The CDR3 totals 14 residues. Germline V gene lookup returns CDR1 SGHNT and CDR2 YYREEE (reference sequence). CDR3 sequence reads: CASSSTTDPYEQYF. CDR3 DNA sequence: TGTGCCAGCAGCTCGACGACAGACCCCTACGAGCAGTACTTC.

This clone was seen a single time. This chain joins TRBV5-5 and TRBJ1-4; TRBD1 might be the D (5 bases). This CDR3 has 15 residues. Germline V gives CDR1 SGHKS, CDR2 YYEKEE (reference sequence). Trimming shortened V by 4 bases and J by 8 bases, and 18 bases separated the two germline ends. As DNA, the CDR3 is TGTGCCAGCAGCGCGGGGGGAGGGGAACGGGAAAAACTGTTTTTT. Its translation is CASSAGGGEREKLFF.

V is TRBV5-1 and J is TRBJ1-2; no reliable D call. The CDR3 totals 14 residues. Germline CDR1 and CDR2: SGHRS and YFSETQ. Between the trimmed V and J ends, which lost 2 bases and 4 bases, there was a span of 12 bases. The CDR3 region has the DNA TGCGCCAGCAGCTTATCTGCGGGAAGCTATGGCTACACCTTC. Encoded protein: CASSLSAGSYGYTF.